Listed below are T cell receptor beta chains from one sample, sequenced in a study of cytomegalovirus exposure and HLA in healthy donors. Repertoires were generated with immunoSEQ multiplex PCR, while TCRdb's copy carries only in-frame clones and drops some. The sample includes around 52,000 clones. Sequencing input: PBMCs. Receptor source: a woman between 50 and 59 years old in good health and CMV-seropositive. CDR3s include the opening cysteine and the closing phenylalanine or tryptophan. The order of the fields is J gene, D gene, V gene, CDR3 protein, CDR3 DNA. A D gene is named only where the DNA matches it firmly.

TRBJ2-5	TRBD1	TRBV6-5	CASSTLRTGQETQYF	TGTGCCAGCAGCACCCTCAGGACAGGGCAAGAGACCCAGTACTTC
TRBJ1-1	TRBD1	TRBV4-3	CASSQAEGQKTEAFF	TGCGCCAGCAGCCAAGCCGAGGGACAGAAAACTGAAGCTTTCTTT
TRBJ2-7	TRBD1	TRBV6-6	CASRKGQGSFYEQYF	TGTGCCAGCAGGAAGGGACAGGGGAGTTTCTACGAGCAGTACTTC
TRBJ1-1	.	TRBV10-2	CATKTPGVRTEAFF	TGCGCCACCAAAACCCCAGGGGTTAGAACTGAAGCTTTCTTT
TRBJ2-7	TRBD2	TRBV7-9	CASSGGGYEQYF	TGTGCCAGCAGCGGGGGGGGTTACGAGCAGTACTTC
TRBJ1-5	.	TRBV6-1	CASITAFNQPQHF	TGTGCCAGCATTACAGCTTTCAATCAGCCCCAGCATTTT
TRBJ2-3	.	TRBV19	CASSIYDTQYF	TGTGCCAGTAGTATATATGATACGCAGTATTTT
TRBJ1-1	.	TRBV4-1	CASSQERAGNTEAFF	TGCGCCAGCAGCCAAGAGAGGGCGGGGAACACTGAAGCTTTCTTT
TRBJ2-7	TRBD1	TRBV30	CAWRTVETGKYEQYF	TGTGCCTGGAGGACCGTTGAGACAGGGAAGTACGAGCAGTACTTC
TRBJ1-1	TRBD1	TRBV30	CAWSVDRGDTEAFF	TGTGCCTGGAGTGTAGACAGGGGGGACACTGAAGCTTTCTTT
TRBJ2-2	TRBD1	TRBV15	CATSRETGENTGELFF	TGTGCCACCAGCAGGGAGACAGGGGAGAACACCGGGGAGCTGTTTTTT
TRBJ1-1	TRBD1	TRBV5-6	CASSDGTGAVPTEAFF	TGTGCCAGCAGCGATGGGACAGGGGCTGTTCCCACTGAAGCTTTCTTT
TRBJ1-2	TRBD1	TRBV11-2	CASSIDRVGGYTF	TGTGCCAGCAGCATAGACAGGGTTGGAGGCTACACCTTC
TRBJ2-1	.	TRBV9	CASSVRERGRERLSFEQFF	TGTGCCAGCAGCGTCAGGGAGAGGGGCCGGGAGAGGTTGTCGTTTGAGCAGTTCTTC
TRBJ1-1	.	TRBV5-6	CASSLGRLTEAFF	TGTGCCAGCAGCTTGGGCCGCCTAACTGAAGCTTTCTTT
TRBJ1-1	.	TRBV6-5	CASSYSSRLEAFF	TGTGCCAGCAGTTACTCGTCCAGGCTTGAAGCTTTCTTT
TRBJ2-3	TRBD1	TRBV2	CASRWAQGAKGDTQYF	TGTGCCAGCAGGTGGGCACAGGGGGCAAAGGGAGATACGCAGTATTTT
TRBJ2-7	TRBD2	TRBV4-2	CASSQGLGTSGGFVYEQYF	TGTGCCAGCAGTCAGGGTCTCGGGACTAGCGGGGGGTTCGTCTACGAGCAGTACTTC
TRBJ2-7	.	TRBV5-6	CASGVEAYEQYF	TGTGCCAGCGGAGTAGAGGCCTACGAGCAGTACTTC
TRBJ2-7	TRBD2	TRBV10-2	CAVTSGVSYEQYF	TGCGCCGTCACTAGCGGGGTCTCCTACGAGCAGTACTTC
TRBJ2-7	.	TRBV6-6	CASSLAGDTYEQYF	TGTGCCAGCAGTTTGGCAGGGGATACCTACGAGCAGTACTTC
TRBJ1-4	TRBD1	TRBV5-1	CASSWGTGSGEKLFF	TGCGCCAGCAGCTGGGGGACAGGGAGCGGTGAAAAACTGTTTTTT
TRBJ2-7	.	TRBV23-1	CASSQSSQGNEQYF	TGCGCCAGCAGTCAATCGTCCCAGGGAAACGAGCAGTACTTC
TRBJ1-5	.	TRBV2	CASTLHTISNQPQHF	TGTGCCAGCACCTTACACACCATTAGCAATCAGCCCCAGCATTTT
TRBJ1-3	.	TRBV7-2	CASSPTYRDGNTIYF	TGTGCCAGCAGCCCGACCTACAGGGACGGAAACACCATATATTTT
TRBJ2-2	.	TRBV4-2	CASKGPANTGELFF	TGTGCCAGCAAGGGGCCGGCGAACACCGGGGAGCTGTTTTTT
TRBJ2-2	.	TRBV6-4	CASRSQVNTGELFF	TGTGCCAGCAGATCCCAGGTGAACACCGGGGAGCTGTTTTTT
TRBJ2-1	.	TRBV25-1	CASSEFSLRKGDEQFF	TGTGCCAGCAGTGAATTCTCTTTGCGGAAGGGGGATGAGCAGTTCTTC